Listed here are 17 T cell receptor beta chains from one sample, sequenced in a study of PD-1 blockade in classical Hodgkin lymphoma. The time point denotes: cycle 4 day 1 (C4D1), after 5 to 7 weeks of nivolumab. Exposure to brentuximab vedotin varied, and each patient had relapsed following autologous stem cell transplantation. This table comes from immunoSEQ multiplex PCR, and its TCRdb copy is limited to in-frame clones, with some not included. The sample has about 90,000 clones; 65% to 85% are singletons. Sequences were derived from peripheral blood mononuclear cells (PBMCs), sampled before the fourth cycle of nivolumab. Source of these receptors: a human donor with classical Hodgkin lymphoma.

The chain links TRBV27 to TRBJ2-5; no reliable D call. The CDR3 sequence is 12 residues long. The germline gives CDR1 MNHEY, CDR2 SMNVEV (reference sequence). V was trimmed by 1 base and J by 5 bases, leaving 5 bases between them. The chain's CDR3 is CASSLYGETQYF. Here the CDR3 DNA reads TGTGCCAGCAGTTTATATGGGGAGACCCAGTACTTC.

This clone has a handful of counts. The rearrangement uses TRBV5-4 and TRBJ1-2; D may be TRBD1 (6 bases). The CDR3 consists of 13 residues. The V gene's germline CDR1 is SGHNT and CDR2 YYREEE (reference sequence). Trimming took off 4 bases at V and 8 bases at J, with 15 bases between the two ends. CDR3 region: CASSGTGSRGYTF. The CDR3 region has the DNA TGTGCCAGCAGCGGTACAGGGTCTCGGGGCTACACCTTC.

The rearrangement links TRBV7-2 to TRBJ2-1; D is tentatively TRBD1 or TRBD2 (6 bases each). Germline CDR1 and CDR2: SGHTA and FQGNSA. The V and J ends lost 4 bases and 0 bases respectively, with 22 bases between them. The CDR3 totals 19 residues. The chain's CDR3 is CASSSPRALEGGSYNEQFF. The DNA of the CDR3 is TGTGCCAGCAGCTCCCCCCGGGCCCTTGAGGGGGGCTCCTACAATGAGCAGTTCTTC.

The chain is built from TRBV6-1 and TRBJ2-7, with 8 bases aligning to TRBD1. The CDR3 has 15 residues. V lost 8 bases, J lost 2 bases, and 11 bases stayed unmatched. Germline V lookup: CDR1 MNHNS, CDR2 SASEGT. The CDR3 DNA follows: TGTGCCAGCCGAACCGGGACAGGTTCGACCTACGAGCAGTACTTC. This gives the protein CASRTGTGSTYEQYF.

The CDR3 loop is CASSLTGGRTTEAFF. Written as DNA, the CDR3 is TGTGCCAGCAGCTTGACAGGGGGGAGGACGACTGAAGCTTTCTTT. This chain connects TRBV5-6 to TRBJ1-1; 8 nucleotides line up with TRBD1. The length of the CDR3 is 15 residues. The J segment lost 5 bases and the V segment lost 1 base, leaving 7 bases of the junction unmatched. Germline CDR1 SGHDT, CDR2 YYEEEE.

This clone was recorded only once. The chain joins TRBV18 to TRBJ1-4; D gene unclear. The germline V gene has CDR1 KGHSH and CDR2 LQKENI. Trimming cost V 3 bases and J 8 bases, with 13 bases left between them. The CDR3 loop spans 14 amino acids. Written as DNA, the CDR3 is TGTGCCAGCTCACCTCGGATGGGAGGAGAAAAACTGTTTTTT. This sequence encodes CASSPRMGGEKLFF.

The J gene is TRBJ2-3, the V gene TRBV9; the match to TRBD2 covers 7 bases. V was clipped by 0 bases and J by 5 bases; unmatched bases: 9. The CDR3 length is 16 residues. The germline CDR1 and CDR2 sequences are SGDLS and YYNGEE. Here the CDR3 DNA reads TGTGCCAGCAGCGTAGGTCGCGGGAGAGCGCGAGATACGCAGTATTTT. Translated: CASSVGRGRARDTQYF.

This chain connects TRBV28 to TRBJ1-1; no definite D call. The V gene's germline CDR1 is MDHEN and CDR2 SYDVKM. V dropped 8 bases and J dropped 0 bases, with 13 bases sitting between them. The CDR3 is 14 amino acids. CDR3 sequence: CASRWGLMNTEAFF. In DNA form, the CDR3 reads TGTGCCAGCCGTTGGGGTTTAATGAACACTGAAGCTTTCTTT.

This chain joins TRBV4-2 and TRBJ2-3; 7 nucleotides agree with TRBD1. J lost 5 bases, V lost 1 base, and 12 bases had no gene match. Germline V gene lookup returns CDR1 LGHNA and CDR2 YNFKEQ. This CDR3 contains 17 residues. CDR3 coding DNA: TGTGCCAGCAGCCAAGCCCGACAGGGATCGAAGATAGATACGCAGTATTTT. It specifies CASSQARQGSKIDTQYF.

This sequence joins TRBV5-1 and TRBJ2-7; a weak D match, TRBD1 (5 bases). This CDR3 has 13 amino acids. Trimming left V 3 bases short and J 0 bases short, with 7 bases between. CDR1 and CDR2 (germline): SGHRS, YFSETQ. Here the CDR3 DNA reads TGCGCCAGCAGCTCGGACAACTCCTACGAGCAGTACTTC. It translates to CASSSDNSYEQYF.

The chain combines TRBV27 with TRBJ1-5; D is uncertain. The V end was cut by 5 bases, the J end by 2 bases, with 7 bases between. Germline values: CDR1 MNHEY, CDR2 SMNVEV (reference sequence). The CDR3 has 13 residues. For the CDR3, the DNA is TGTGCCAGCAGTGATCAACGCAATCAGCCCCAGCATTTT. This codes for CASSDQRNQPQHF.

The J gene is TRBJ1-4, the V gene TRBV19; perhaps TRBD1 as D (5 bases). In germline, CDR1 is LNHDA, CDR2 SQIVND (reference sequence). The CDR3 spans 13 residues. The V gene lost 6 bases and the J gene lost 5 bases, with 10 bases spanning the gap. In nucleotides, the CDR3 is TGTGCCAGTAGATGGGACCAAAATGAAAAACTGTTTTTT. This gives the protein CASRWDQNEKLFF.

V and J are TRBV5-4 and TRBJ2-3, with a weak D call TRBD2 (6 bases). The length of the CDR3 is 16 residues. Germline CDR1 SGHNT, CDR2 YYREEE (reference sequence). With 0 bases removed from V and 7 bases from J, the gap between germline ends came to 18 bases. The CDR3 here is CASSLAPRPEGNTQYF. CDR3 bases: TGTGCCAGCAGCTTGGCCCCCAGGCCGGAGGGAAATACGCAGTATTTT. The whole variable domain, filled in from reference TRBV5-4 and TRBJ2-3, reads ETGVTQSPTHLIKTRGQQVTLRCSSQSGHNTVSWYQQALGQGPQFIFQYYREEENGRGNFPPRFSGLQFPNYSSELNVNALELDDSALYLCASSLAPRPEGNTQYFGPGTRLTVL.

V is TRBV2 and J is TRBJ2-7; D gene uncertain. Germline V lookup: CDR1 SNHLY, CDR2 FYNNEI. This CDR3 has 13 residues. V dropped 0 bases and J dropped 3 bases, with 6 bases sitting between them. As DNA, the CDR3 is TGTGCCAGCAGTGAAGCCCTCGGCTACGAGCAGTACTTC. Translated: CASSEALGYEQYF.

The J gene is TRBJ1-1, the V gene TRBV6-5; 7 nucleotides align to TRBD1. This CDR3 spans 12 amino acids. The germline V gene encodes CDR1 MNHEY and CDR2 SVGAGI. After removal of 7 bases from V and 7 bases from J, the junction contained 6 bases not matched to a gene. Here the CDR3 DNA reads TGTGCCAGCAAGTCGTGGGACAGTGAAGCTTTCTTT. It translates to CASKSWDSEAFF.

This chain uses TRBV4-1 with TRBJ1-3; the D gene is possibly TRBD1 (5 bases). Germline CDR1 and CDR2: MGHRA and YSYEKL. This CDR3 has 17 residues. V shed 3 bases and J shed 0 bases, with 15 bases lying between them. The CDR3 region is CASSQYRDARSGNTIYF. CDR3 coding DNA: TGCGCCAGCAGCCAGTACCGGGACGCTCGCTCTGGAAACACCATATATTTT.

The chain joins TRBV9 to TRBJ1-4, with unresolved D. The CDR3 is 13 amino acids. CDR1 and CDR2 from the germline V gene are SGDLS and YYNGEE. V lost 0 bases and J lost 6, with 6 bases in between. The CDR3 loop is CASSVGPHEKLFF. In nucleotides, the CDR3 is TGTGCCAGCAGCGTAGGGCCGCATGAAAAACTGTTTTTT.